This T cell receptor (beta chain) was identified during a study of shared clonotypes between healthy human individuals. CD4+ cells were split into CD45RA+ naive and CD45RA-negative memory subsets. The V segment lost 4 bases and the J segment 0 bases; nucleotides outside the gene matches: 3. This CDR3 is 16 amino acids long. CDR1 is MNHEY and CDR2 is SVGAGI in the germline V gene. Generated by immunoSEQ multiplex PCR, the TCRdb table keeps only in-frame clones and is missing some. The table records some 2 million clones, roughly 94% of them present only once. The clonotype comes from a man younger than 35 in good health. This chain uses TRBV6-5 with TRBJ2-1; 10 nucleotides match TRBD2. The sample taken for sequencing was naive CD4+ T cells sorted from blood. Subset noted: CD45RA+ positively selected. The CDR3 DNA follows: TGTGCCAGCAGTTTAGCGGGAGGTGCCTCCTACAATGAGCAGTTCTTC. This translates into CASSLAGGASYNEQFF.